Shown below are 22 T cell receptor beta chains from a single sample sequenced in a study of cytomegalovirus exposure and HLA in healthy donors. The primer mix had 60 Vbeta and 13 Jbeta primers. Repertoires were generated with immunoSEQ multiplex PCR, while TCRdb's copy carries only in-frame clones and drops some. The sample includes 120,000 to 150,000 clones, approximately 78% of them seen just once. The sequenced sample was PBMCs. The receptors derive from a man aged 40-50 years in good health and CMV-seropositive.

This clone appeared a single time. This CDR3 reads CASETGTVEPGTEAFF. CDR3 sequence (DNA): TGTGCCAGTGAGACAGGGACCGTTGAGCCGGGTACTGAAGCTTTCTTT. V and J are TRBV2 and TRBJ1-1; 7 bases match TRBD1. Germline loops: CDR1 SNHLY, CDR2 FYNNEI. The CDR3 loop spans 16 amino acids. V lost 9 bases, J lost 5 bases, and 18 bases stayed unmatched.

The rearrangement uses TRBV29-1 and TRBJ2-7, with D maybe TRBD1 (5 bases). CDR3 length: 12 residues. Germline loops: CDR1 SQVTM, CDR2 ANQGSEA. The V end was cut by 3 bases, the J end by 3 bases, with 9 bases between. In DNA form, the CDR3 reads TGCAGCGTTGAGGTACAGGACTACGAGCAGTACTTC. It yields the protein CSVEVQDYEQYF.

V usage is TRBV11-2 and J usage is TRBJ2-1; possibly TRBD2 for D (5 bases). The CDR3 length is 15 residues. Germline V gives CDR1 SGHAT, CDR2 FQNNGV. V shed 0 bases and J shed 4 bases, with 10 bases lying between them. CDR3 protein: CASSLEAAPYNEQFF. In DNA, the CDR3 is TGTGCCAGCAGCTTAGAAGCGGCCCCTTACAATGAGCAGTTCTTC. Looking up the rest from reference TRBV11-2 and TRBJ2-1 gives the full variable domain: EAGVAQSPRYKIIEKRQSVAFWCNPISGHATLYWYQQILGQGPKLLIQFQNNGVVDDSQLPKDRFSAERLKGVDSTLKIQPAKLEDSAVYLCASSLEAAPYNEQFFGPGTRLTVL.

The chain couples TRBV29-1 to TRBJ2-5; TRBD2 agrees at 8 bases. The CDR3 length is 13 residues. J lost 3 bases, V lost 6 bases, and 6 bases had no gene match. Per germline, CDR1 SQVTM and CDR2 ANQGSEA. CDR3 sequence (DNA): TGCAGCGTGCATGCGGGGGGCGAAGAGACCCAGTACTTC. Encoded protein: CSVHAGGEETQYF.

The rearrangement links TRBV15 to TRBJ2-3, with TRBD1 as a possible D gene (5 bases). This CDR3 has 17 amino acids. Germline CDR1 is LNHNV and CDR2 is YYDKDF (reference sequence). Trimming left V 3 bases short and J 2 bases short, with 18 bases between. The CDR3 DNA reads as TGTGCCACCAGCAGGAGAGACAGTTGGTATCCCACAGATACGCAGTATTTT. Translation: CATSRRDSWYPTDTQYF.

This clone was seen only a few times. The rearrangement joins TRBV10-1 to TRBJ1-1; D is possibly TRBD1 (5 bases). CDR1 is WNHNN, CDR2 SYGVQD, per germline (reference sequence). This CDR3 region has 15 residues. The ends were cut back, 0 bases at V and 4 bases at J, with 12 bases in the middle. The CDR3 region has the DNA TGCGCCAGCAGTGAGTCGATGGGGGAGGGCACTGAAGCTTTCTTT. It encodes CASSESMGEGTEAFF.

This clone was seen more than once but under ten times. The rearrangement joins TRBV2 to TRBJ2-6; D might be TRBD1 (8 bases). V gave up 6 bases and J gave up 4 bases, with 13 bases separating them. The CDR3 covers 15 residues. Germline V gene data show CDR1 as SNHLY and CDR2 as FYNNEI. In DNA, the CDR3 is TGTGCCAGCAGGGACAGGGAGGGGGGGGCCAACGTCCTGACTTTC. Translation gives CASRDREGGANVLTF.

The chain links TRBV5-1 to TRBJ2-5; a weak D match, TRBD1 (6 bases). The CDR3 is made up of 13 amino acids. V was shortened by 2 bases and J by 5 bases, with 10 bases between the two germline ends. Germline CDR1 is SGHRS and CDR2 is YFSETQ. CDR3 amino acids: CASSFPGGETQYF. The DNA of the CDR3 is TGCGCCAGCAGCTTCCCTGGGGGCGAGACCCAGTACTTC.

This clone was counted only a few times. This rearrangement joins TRBV19 to TRBJ1-1; 8 positions match TRBD1. V was pared by 10 bases and J by 0 bases, with 4 bases of the junction left unmatched. Per germline, CDR1 LNHDA and CDR2 SQIVND (reference sequence). There are 13 residues in the CDR3. The CDR3 nucleotides are TGTGCCACTGGGACAGGCATGAACACTGAAGCTTTCTTT. Its translation is CATGTGMNTEAFF. Looking up the rest from reference TRBV19 and TRBJ1-1 gives the full variable domain: DGGITQSPKYLFRKEGQNVTLSCEQNLNHDAMYWYRQDPGQGLRLIYYSQIVNDFQKGDIAEGYSVSREKKESFPLTVTSAQKNPTAFYLCATGTGMNTEAFFGQGTRLTVV.

This clone was seen only a few times. The genes are TRBV2 and TRBJ2-7; possibly TRBD2 for D (6 bases). The germline V gene has CDR1 SNHLY and CDR2 FYNNEI. The CDR3 has 14 amino acids. The ends were cut back, 6 bases at V and 1 base at J, with 13 bases in the middle. CDR3 DNA: TGTGCCAGCAGACCCGGACTAAGTTCCTACGAGCAGTACTTC. Protein product: CASRPGLSSYEQYF.

This sequence joins TRBV5-1 and TRBJ1-5; D not certain. The CDR3 is 15 residues long. Germline V gene data show CDR1 as SGHRS and CDR2 as YFSETQ. V was trimmed by 0 bases and J by 2 bases, leaving 9 bases between them. CDR3 DNA sequence: TGCGCCAGCAGCTTGGGAGGTCTGGGCAATCAGCCCCAGCATTTT. Encoded protein: CASSLGGLGNQPQHF.

The chain employs TRBV5-1 and TRBJ2-5; 10 bases are a match to TRBD1. From germline, CDR1 is SGHRS and CDR2 YFSETQ. V dropped 3 bases and J dropped 3; count of bases not matched to a gene: 5. This CDR3 contains 15 residues. The CDR3 DNA reads TGCGCCAGCAGCTCGGACGGGACAGGGGAAGAGACCCAGTACTTC. Encoded protein: CASSSDGTGEETQYF.

This chain connects TRBV15 to TRBJ2-1; 8 bases line up with TRBD1. The CDR3 spans 15 residues. Germline CDR1 reads LNHNV; CDR2 reads YYDKDF (reference sequence). V shed 4 bases and J 6 bases; nucleotides not matched to a gene: 8. CDR3 amino acids: CATSTTPDRVNEQFF. Written as DNA, the CDR3 is TGTGCCACCAGCACCACACCGGACAGGGTCAATGAGCAGTTCTTC.

The V and J genes are TRBV28 and TRBJ1-2, with 12 bases that match TRBD1. The CDR3 consists of 17 residues. The junction had 6 bases not matched to a gene; V was cut back by 4 bases and J by 0 bases. Germline V gives CDR1 MDHEN, CDR2 SYDVKM. CDR3 DNA: TGTGCCAGCAGTTCGAGGGACAGGGGGCAAGCTAACTATGGCTACACCTTC. This translates into CASSSRDRGQANYGYTF.

As DNA, the CDR3 is TGTGCCAGCAAGCCTAGCGGCGAAGAGACCCAGTACTTC. Translation gives CASKPSGEETQYF. This chain links TRBV2 with TRBJ2-5; TRBD2 aligns across 7 bases. The CDR3 has 13 amino acids. Losses at the gene ends were 7 bases for V and 3 bases for J; bases not matched to a gene: 5. Germline lookup yields CDR1 SNHLY and CDR2 FYNNEI.

This clone was recorded only once. The chain has TRBV7-8 and TRBJ2-1; TRBD2 matches at 7 bases. Germline V gene lookup returns CDR1 SGHVS and CDR2 FQNEAQ. J lost 3 bases, V lost 5 bases, and 10 bases had no gene match. CDR3 length equals 16 residues. The CDR3 bases are TGTGCCAGCAGCCCCCTGGGGGGGGACCTCTACAATGAGCAGTTCTTC. This gives the protein CASSPLGGDLYNEQFF.

The chain has TRBV19 and TRBJ1-5; 7 positions agree with TRBD1. The CDR3 has 14 amino acids. The germline V gene has CDR1 LNHDA and CDR2 SQIVND (reference sequence). J gave up 6 bases and V 5 bases, and 7 bases lay outside the gene matches. The CDR3 DNA is TGTGCCAGTAGTGCCGACAGGGTAGCTCAGCCCCAGCATTTT. It encodes CASSADRVAQPQHF.

This chain links TRBV7-9 with TRBJ2-5; D gene unclear. Trimming shortened V by 5 bases and J by 0 bases, and 4 bases separated the two germline ends. This CDR3 contains 12 residues. From germline, CDR1 is SEHNR and CDR2 FQNEAQ (reference sequence). In DNA, the CDR3 is TGTGCCAGCAGCCCCTACCAAGAGACCCAGTACTTC. It translates to CASSPYQETQYF.

V and J are TRBV30 and TRBJ2-7; 16 bases fit TRBD2. Germline CDR1 GTSNPN, CDR2 SVGIG (reference sequence). Losses at the gene ends were 3 bases for V and 0 bases for J; bases not matched to a gene: 14. CDR3 length: 20 residues. As DNA, the CDR3 is TGTGCCTGGAGACTTTACGGGTCCGGGACTAGCGGGAGGGCCTCCTACGAGCAGTACTTC. Translation gives CAWRLYGSGTSGRASYEQYF. The full variable domain, with the rest looked up from reference TRBV30 and TRBJ2-7, is SQTIHQWPATLVQPVGSPLSLECTVEGTSNPNLYWYRQAAGRGLQLLFYSVGIGQISSEVPQNLSASRPQDRQFILSSKKLLLSDSGFYLCAWRLYGSGTSGRASYEQYFGPGTRLTVT.

The chain links TRBV25-1 to TRBJ1-2; the match to TRBD1 covers 8 bases. Germline loops: CDR1 MGHDK, CDR2 SYGVNS. The CDR3 has 15 residues. The V and J ends lost 4 bases and 7 bases, in that order; junction bases with no gene match: 11. This CDR3 reads CASSGTGQVISGYTF. DNA of the CDR3: TGTGCCAGCAGTGGGACAGGGCAGGTCATTAGTGGCTACACCTTC.

The rearrangement links TRBV5-6 to TRBJ1-2; 9 bases fit TRBD1. This CDR3 is 14 amino acids long. CDR1 is SGHDT, CDR2 YYEEEE, per germline. The ends lost 3 bases at V and 6 bases at J; junction bases unmatched: 6. The CDR3, as DNA: TGTGCCAGCAGCTGGGGGACAGGGACCCATGGCTACACCTTC. It yields the protein CASSWGTGTHGYTF.

This clone turned up a few times. The chain uses TRBV28 and TRBJ2-1, with 9 bases lining up with TRBD2. The V segment lost 2 bases and the J segment 7 bases; nucleotides outside the gene matches: 6. The CDR3 has 15 amino acids. Looked up from germline, CDR1 is MDHEN and CDR2 is SYDVKM. The CDR3 protein is CASSLVSAGGNEQFF. The CDR3 coding sequence is TGTGCCAGCAGTTTAGTCTCCGCGGGGGGGAATGAGCAGTTCTTC. Full variable domain (remainder filled in from reference TRBV28 and TRBJ2-1): DVKVTQSSRYLVKRTGEKVFLECVQDMDHENMFWYRQDPGLGLRLIYFSYDVKMKEKGDIPEGYSVSREKKERFSLILESASTNQTSMYLCASSLVSAGGNEQFFGPGTRLTVL.